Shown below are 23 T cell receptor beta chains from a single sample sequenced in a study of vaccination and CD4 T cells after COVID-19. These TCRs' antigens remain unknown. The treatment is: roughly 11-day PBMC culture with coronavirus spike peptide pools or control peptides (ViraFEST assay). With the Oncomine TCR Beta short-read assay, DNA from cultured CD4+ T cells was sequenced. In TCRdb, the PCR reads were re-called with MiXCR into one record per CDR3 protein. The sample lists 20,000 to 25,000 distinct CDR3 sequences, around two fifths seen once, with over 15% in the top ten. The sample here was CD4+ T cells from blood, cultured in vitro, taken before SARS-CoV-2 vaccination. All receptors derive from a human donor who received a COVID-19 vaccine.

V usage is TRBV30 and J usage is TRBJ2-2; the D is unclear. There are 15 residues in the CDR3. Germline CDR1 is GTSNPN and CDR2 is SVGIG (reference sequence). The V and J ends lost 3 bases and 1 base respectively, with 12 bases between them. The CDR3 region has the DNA TGTGCCTGGAGAGCAGACAAACGGAACACCGGGGAGCTGTTTTTT. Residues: CAWRADKRNTGELFF. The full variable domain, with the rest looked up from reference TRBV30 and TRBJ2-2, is SQTIHQWPATLVQPVGSPLSLECTVEGTSNPNLYWYRQAAGRGLQLLFYSVGIGQISSEVPQNLSASRPQDRQFILSSKKLLLSDSGFYLCAWRADKRNTGELFFGEGSRLTVL.

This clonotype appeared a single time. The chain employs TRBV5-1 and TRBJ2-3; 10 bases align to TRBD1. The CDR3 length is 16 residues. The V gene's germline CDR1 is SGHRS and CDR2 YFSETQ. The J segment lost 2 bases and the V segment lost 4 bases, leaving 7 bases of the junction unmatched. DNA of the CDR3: TGCGCCAGCAGCCCCTGGACAGGGGGGGACACAGATACGCAGTATTTT. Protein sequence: CASSPWTGGDTDTQYF.

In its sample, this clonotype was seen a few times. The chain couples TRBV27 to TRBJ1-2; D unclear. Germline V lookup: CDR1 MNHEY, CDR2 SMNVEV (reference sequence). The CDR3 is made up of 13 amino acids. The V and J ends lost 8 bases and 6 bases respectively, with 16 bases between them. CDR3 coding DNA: TGTGCCAGCGGAAATGGACGCTTGGATGGCTACACCTTC. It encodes CASGNGRLDGYTF.

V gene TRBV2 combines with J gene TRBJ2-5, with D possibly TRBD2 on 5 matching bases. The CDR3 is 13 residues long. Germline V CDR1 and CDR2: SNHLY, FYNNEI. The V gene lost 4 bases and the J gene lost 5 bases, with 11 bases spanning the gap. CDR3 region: CASSVEAGETQYF. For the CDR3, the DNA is TGTGCCAGCAGTGTCGAGGCGGGTGAGACCCAGTACTTC.

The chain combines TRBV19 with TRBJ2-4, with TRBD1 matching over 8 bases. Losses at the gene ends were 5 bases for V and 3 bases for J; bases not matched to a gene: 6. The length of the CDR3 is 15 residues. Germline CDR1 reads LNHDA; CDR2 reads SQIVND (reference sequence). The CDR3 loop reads CASSHAGQGKNIQYF. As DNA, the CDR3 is TGTGCCAGTAGTCACGCCGGACAGGGCAAAAACATTCAGTACTTC.

The DNA for the CDR3 is TGTGCCAGCAGTCCCCGTCAGGAACCTGGGGCCAACGTCCTGACTTTC. Amino acids: CASSPRQEPGANVLTF. This chain joins TRBV27 and TRBJ2-6; the D is unclear. This CDR3 is 16 amino acids long. The V and J ends lost 5 bases and 2 bases respectively, with 13 bases between them. Germline CDR1 and CDR2: MNHEY and SMNVEV (reference sequence).

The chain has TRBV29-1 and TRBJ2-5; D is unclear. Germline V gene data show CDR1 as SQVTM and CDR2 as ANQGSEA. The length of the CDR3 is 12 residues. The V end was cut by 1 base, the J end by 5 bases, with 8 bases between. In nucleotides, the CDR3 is TGCAGCGTTGAAGGTCTTTCGGAGACCCAGTACTTC. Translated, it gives CSVEGLSETQYF.

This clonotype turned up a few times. CDR3 nucleotide sequence: TGTGCCAGCAGTGGGGGGGGCTGGAATAATTCACCCCTCCACTTT. Translating it yields CASSGGGWNNSPLHF. The J gene is TRBJ1-6, the V gene TRBV27; a possible D gene is TRBD1 (6 bases). The germline V gene encodes CDR1 MNHEY and CDR2 SMNVEV (reference sequence). This CDR3 comprises 15 residues. Trimming left V 5 bases short and J 5 bases short, with 13 bases between.

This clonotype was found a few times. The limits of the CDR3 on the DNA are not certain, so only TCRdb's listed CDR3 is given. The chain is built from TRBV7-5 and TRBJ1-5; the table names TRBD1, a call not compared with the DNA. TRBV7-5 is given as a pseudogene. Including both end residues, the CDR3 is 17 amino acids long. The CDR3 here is CISVPEVNDRVNQPQHF.

The CDR3 nucleotides read TGTGCCAGCAGCTTAGGAGTCGGCAGTCGGTATGGCTACACCTTC. Its protein product is CASSLGVGSRYGYTF. V usage is TRBV7-2 and J usage is TRBJ1-2; D not certain. The CDR3 extends over 15 amino acids. Germline V gives CDR1 SGHTA, CDR2 FQGNSA. The ends were cut back, 1 base at V and 5 bases at J, with 14 bases in the middle.

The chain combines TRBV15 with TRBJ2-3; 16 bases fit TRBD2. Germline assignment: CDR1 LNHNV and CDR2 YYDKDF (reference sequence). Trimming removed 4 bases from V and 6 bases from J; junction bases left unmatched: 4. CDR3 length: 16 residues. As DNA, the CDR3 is TGTGCCACCAGCACCGGGACTAGCGGGGGGGTGGATACGCAGTATTTT. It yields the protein CATSTGTSGGVDTQYF.

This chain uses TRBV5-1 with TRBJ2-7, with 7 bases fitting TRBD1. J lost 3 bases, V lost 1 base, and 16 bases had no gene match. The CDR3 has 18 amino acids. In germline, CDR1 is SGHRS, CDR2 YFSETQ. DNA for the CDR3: TGCGCCAGCAGCTTGTCCCCCCCCGGACAGGCGTCCTTCTACGAGCAGTACTTC. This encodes CASSLSPPGQASFYEQYF.

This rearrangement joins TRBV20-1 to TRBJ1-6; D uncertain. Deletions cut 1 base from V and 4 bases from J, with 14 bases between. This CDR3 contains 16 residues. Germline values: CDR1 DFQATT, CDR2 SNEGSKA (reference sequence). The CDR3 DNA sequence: TGCAGTGCTAGAGTGTCCCGGGGAACATATAATTCACCCCTCCACTTT. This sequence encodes CSARVSRGTYNSPLHF.

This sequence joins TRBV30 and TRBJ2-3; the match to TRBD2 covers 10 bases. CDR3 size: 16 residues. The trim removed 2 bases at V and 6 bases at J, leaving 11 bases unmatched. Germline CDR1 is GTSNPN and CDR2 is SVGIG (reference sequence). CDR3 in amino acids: CAWSSKGSGGVDTQYF. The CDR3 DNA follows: TGTGCCTGGAGTTCGAAGGGAAGCGGGGGGGTGGATACGCAGTATTTT.

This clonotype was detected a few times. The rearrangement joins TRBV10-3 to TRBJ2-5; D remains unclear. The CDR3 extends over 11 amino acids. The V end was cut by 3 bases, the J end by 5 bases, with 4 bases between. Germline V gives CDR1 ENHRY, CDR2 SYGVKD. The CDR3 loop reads CAISDKETQYF. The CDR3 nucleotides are TGTGCCATCAGTGACAAGGAGACCCAGTACTTC.

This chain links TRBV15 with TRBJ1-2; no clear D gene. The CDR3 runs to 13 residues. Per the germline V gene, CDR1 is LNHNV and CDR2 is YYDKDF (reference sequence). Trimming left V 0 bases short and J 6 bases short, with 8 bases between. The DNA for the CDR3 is TGTGCCACCAGCAGAGATCGACGGAATGGCTACACCTTC. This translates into CATSRDRRNGYTF.

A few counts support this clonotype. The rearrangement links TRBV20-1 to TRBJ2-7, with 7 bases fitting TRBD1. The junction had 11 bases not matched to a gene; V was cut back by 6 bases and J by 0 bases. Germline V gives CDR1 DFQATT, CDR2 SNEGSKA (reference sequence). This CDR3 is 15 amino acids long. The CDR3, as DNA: TGCAGTGCCTCGCCCTTACGGACAGGCTCCTACGAGCAGTACTTC. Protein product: CSASPLRTGSYEQYF.

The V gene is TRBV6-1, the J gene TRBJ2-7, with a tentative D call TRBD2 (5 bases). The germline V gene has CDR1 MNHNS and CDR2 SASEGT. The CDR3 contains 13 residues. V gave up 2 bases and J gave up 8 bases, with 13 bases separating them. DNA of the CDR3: TGTGCCAGCAGTGAATTTCGTGAGGGTAAGCAGTACTTC. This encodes CASSEFREGKQYF.

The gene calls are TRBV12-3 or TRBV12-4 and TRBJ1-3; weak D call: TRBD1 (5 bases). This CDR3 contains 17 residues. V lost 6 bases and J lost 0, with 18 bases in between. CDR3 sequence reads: CASSRGGGTASGNTIYF. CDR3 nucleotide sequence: TGTGCCAGCAGCCGCGGGGGAGGCACGGCCTCTGGAAACACCATATATTTT.

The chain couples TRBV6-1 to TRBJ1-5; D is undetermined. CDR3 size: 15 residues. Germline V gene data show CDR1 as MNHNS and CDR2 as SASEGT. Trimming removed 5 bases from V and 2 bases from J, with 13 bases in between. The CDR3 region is CASSLNGGGNQPQHF. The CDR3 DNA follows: TGTGCCAGCAGTCTTAACGGAGGCGGCAATCAGCCCCAGCATTTT.

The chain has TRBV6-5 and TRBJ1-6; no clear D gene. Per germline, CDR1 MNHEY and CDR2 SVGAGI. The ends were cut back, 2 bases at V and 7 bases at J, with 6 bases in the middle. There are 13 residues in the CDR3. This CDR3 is CASSYGENSPLHF. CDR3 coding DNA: TGTGCCAGCAGTTACGGGGAAAATTCACCCCTCCACTTT.

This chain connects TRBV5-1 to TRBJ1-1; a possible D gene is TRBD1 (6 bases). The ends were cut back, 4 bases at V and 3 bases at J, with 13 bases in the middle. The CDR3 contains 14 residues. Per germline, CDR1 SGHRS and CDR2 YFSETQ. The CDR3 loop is CASSPRGGHTEAFF. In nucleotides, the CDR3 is TGCGCCAGCAGCCCTAGGGGGGGCCACACTGAAGCTTTCTTT.

The CDR3 protein is CASSYEGGYEQYF. The CDR3 region has the DNA TGTGCCAGCAGTTACGAGGGGGGGTACGAGCAGTACTTC. The genes are TRBV6-5 and TRBJ2-7; tentatively, D is TRBD2 (7 bases). This CDR3 spans 13 amino acids. V shed 2 bases and J shed 4 bases, with 9 bases lying between them. Germline loops: CDR1 MNHEY, CDR2 SVGAGI.